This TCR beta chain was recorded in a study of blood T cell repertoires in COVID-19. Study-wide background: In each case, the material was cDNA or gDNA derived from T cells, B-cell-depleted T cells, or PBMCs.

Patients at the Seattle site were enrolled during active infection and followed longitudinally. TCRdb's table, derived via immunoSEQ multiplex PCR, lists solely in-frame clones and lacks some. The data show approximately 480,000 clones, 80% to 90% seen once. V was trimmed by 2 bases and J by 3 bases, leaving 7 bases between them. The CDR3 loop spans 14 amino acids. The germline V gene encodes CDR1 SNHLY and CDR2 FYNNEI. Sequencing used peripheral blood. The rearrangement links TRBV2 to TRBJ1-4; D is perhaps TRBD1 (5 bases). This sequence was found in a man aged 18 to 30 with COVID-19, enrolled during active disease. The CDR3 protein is CASSESGANEKLFF. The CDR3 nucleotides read TGTGCCAGCAGTGAATCGGGGGCTAATGAAAAACTGTTTTTT.